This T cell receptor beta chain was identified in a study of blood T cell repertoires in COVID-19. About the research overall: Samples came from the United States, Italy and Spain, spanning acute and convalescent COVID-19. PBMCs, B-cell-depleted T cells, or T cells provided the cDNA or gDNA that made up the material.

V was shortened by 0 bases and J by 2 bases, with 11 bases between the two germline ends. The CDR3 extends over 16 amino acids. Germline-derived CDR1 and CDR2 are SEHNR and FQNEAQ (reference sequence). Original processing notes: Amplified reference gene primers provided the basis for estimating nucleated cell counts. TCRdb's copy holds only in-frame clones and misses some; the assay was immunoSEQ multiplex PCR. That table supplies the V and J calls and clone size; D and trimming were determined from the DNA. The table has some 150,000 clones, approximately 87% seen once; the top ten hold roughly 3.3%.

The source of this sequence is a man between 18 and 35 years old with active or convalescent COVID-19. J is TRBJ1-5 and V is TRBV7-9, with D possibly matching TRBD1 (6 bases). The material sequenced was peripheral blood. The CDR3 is CASSLASSGGNQPQHF. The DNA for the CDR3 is TGTGCCAGCAGCTTAGCGTCTTCAGGGGGCAATCAGCCCCAGCATTTT.